The rows below give T cell receptor beta chains drawn from one sample of a study of T-cell reconstitution after alpha-beta-depleted transplantation in children. MiXCR, run by TCRdb on the PCR reads, gives a single entry per CDR3 protein. Of 200,000 to 250,000 distinct CDR3 sequences listed, approximately 11% are singletons. Material: PBMCs, obtained before TCRalphabeta/CD19-depleted stem cell transplant. The receptors were gathered from a child under two years old with acute myeloid leukemia, due to receive a stem cell transplant. The CDR3 runs from the conserved cysteine through the conserved F or W. A D gene is named only where the DNA matches it firmly. Clone size is shown for a subset of rows, as once, few, many or a class of expanded clone.

J | D | V | size | CDR3 | DNA
TRBJ2-3 | - | TRBV12-2 | - | CASRSGPSDIPSDTQYF | TGTGCAAGTCGCTCGGGGCCTAGCGACATCCCATCAGATACGCAGTATTTT
TRBJ2-1 | TRBD2 | TRBV30 | few | CAWSSLRAGGSYNEQFF | TGTGCCTGGAGCTCCCTACGAGCGGGAGGCTCCTACAATGAGCAGTTCTTC
TRBJ1-1 | - | TRBV12-3/TRBV12-4 | many | CASSAGGMNTEAFF | TGTGCCAGCAGTGCGGGGGGAATGAACACTGAAGCTTTCTTT
TRBJ1-2 | TRBD1 | TRBV12-3/TRBV12-4 | many | CASSSGRAYRGGYTF | TGTGCCAGCAGTTCTGGACGTGCCTACAGGGGTGGCTACACCTTC
TRBJ1-2 | - | TRBV20-1 | - | CSAPNINYGYTF | TGCAGTGCTCCCAACATAAACTATGGCTACACCTTC
TRBJ2-1 | TRBD1 | TRBV7-3 | many | CASSLMSTGNRDEQFF | TGTGCCAGCAGCTTAATGTCGACAGGGAATCGAGATGAGCAGTTCTTC
TRBJ2-7 | - | TRBV12-3/TRBV12-4 | many | CASSFQGWGDEQYF | TGTGCCAGCAGTTTCCAGGGGTGGGGGGACGAGCAGTACTTC
TRBJ1-2 | - | TRBV30 | once | CATGPNYGYTF | TGTGCCACCGGGCCCAACTATGGCTACACCTTC
TRBJ1-4 | TRBD1 | TRBV18 | many | CASSRTGGGEKLFF | TGTGCCAGCTCACGAACAGGGGGCGGTGAAAAACTGTTTTTT
TRBJ1-2 | TRBD1 | TRBV6-1 | few | CASRDPGQGAGGYTF | TGTGCCAGCAGGGATCCGGGACAGGGGGCGGGAGGCTACACCTTC
TRBJ1-5 | - | TRBV2 | many | CASSGPRQGQPQHF | TGTGCCAGCAGTGGGCCCCGGCAGGGTCAGCCCCAGCATTTT